Below, 26 T cell receptor beta chains from the same sample are listed, as sequenced in a study of CXCR3-negative and CXCR3-positive naive CD8 T cells (dated by TCRdb to about 2019). Antigen specificity for these receptors is unknown. TCRdb shows the sequencer as NextSeq 550. The Human TCR Profiling Kit (MiLaboratory) was used to make UMI-labeled 5' RACE TRB cDNA libraries. With the reads reprocessed by TCRdb, a single entry stands for each CDR3 protein sequence and no DNA is reported. The table of this sample itemizes 130,000 or so distinct CDR3 sequences. The ten largest make up 0.4% to 0.5% of the sample. Beyond this particular receptor, the publication reports: TRB CDR3s from CXCR3-positive naive cells showed higher hydrophobicity (lower Kidera factor 4), lower energy, and higher strength and volume indices than CXCR3-negative naive cells.

The specimen sequenced was naive CXCR3+ CD8+ T cells from blood. The sample's cell subset or site label is to be understood as: CD45RO-CCR7+CD27+CD95- naive CD8+ T cells expressing CXCR3 (TNR3+). These receptors were taken from a human donor in good health. Some clones in this sample may be carry-over from other donors' samples.

This chain uses TRBV25-1 with TRBJ2-2. Germline V gene data show CDR1 as MGHDK and CDR2 as SYGVNS. The CDR3 contains 13 residues. Here the CDR3 reads CATRVANTGELFF.

V usage is TRBV5-1 and J usage is TRBJ2-7. The length of the CDR3 is 16 residues. Germline CDR1 reads SGHRS; CDR2 reads YFSETQ. CDR3 amino acids: CASSLEQPTTLYEQYF.

V gene TRBV12-3 or TRBV12-4 combines with J gene TRBJ2-7. The CDR3 is 14 residues long. CDR3 residues: CASRSDGATGEQYF.

CDR3 region: CASSLLAGVETQYF. The rearrangement uses TRBV7-9 and TRBJ2-5; TCRdb returns TRBD1, unconfirmable since there is no DNA. The germline CDR1 and CDR2 sequences are SEHNR and FQNEAQ (reference sequence). The CDR3 covers 14 residues.

The chain couples TRBV9 to TRBJ2-3; TCRdb indicates TRBD1, and absent DNA this call remains unverified. CDR1 is SGDLS, CDR2 YYNGEE, per germline. This CDR3 is built from 16 residues. This chain's CDR3 is CASSASTGDLTDTQYF.

The chain carries TRBV29-1 and TRBJ2-5; the TCRdb D gene call, TRBD1, has no DNA to confirm it. CDR1 and CDR2 from the germline V gene are SQVTM and ANQGSEA. This CDR3 spans 15 amino acids. The CDR3 region is CSPRGQATDKETQYF.

The chain links TRBV7-8 to TRBJ1-1; TCRdb names TRBD1, which stays unverified in the absence of DNA. This CDR3 contains 15 residues. Germline V gene lookup returns CDR1 SGHVS and CDR2 FQNEAQ. The CDR3 reads CASSLARGSNTEAFF.

This CDR3 is CASSILGLGSTDTQYF. This chain connects TRBV12-3 or TRBV12-4 to TRBJ2-3. The CDR3 has 16 residues.

The genes are TRBV12-3 or TRBV12-4 and TRBJ1-5; TCRdb names TRBD1, which stays unverified in the absence of DNA. This CDR3 spans 16 amino acids. The CDR3 sequence is CASSRAGQGWGQPQHF.

V and J are TRBV7-6 and TRBJ2-3; without DNA, the TCRdb call of TRBD1 cannot be checked. This CDR3 comprises 16 residues. Germline assignment: CDR1 SGHVS and CDR2 FNYEAQ. The CDR3 reads CASSLRPGQATDTQYF.

The chain uses TRBV5-1 and TRBJ2-2; TCRdb lists TRBD1, though no DNA is available to test this call. Germline values: CDR1 SGHRS, CDR2 YFSETQ. The CDR3 is 15 residues long. CDR3 protein: CASSFGQGGTGELFF.

The chain has TRBV14 and TRBJ1-1; the D gene TCRdb calls, TRBD1, cannot be checked with no DNA. Germline V gene data show CDR1 as SGHDN and CDR2 as FVKESK. The CDR3 contains 15 residues. This CDR3 reads CASSQKDRLNTEAFF.

The J gene is TRBJ2-7, the V gene TRBV9; as DNA is missing, the TRBD1 call by TCRdb cannot be tested. Germline CDR1 is SGDLS and CDR2 is YYNGEE. The CDR3 spans 14 residues. The CDR3 sequence is CASSVGDRVDEQYF.

The chain combines TRBV20-1 with TRBJ2-7; with no DNA, the TCRdb D assignment of TRBD1 cannot be verified. Germline CDR1 DFQATT, CDR2 SNEGSKA (reference sequence). This CDR3 region has 18 residues. The CDR3 reads CSAEDGGTGALRGGIQYF.

This chain connects TRBV6-5 to TRBJ2-1; as DNA is missing, the TRBD2 call by TCRdb cannot be tested. This CDR3 comprises 14 residues. From germline, CDR1 is MNHEY and CDR2 SVGAGI. The CDR3 sequence is CASSYVISGFEQFF.

This CDR3 reads CASDRGLFSGRGYNEQFF. J is TRBJ2-1 and V is TRBV10-3; without DNA, the TCRdb call of TRBD2 cannot be checked. Germline-derived CDR1 and CDR2 are ENHRY and SYGVKD. CDR3 length: 18 amino acids.

The V call is TRBV6-5, the J call TRBJ1-2; TCRdb reports TRBD1, a call that lacks DNA to check it against. This CDR3 spans 14 amino acids. Germline values: CDR1 MNHEY, CDR2 SVGAGI. The CDR3 here is CASSYSQGARGYTF.

The chain has TRBV19 and TRBJ1-1; TCRdb indicates TRBD1, and absent DNA this call remains unverified. CDR3 size: 13 residues. The germline V gene encodes CDR1 LNHDA and CDR2 SQIVND (reference sequence). CDR3 loop: CATKTGDYTEAFF.

V is TRBV6-4 and J is TRBJ2-3; with no DNA, the TCRdb D assignment of TRBD2 cannot be verified. The V gene's germline CDR1 is MRHNA and CDR2 SNTAGT. This CDR3 has 15 residues. CDR3 loop: CASSDERGGPDTQYF.

The chain combines TRBV19 with TRBJ2-1. The CDR3 sequence is 14 residues long. Germline CDR1 reads LNHDA; CDR2 reads SQIVND (reference sequence). CDR3 amino acids: CASSQTVWGNEQFF.

The V and J genes are TRBV20-1 and TRBJ1-4; TCRdb's D gene call, TRBD1, goes unchecked for lack of DNA. The CDR3 consists of 15 residues. Germline V gene sequence: CDR1 DFQATT, CDR2 SNEGSKA (reference sequence). The CDR3 region is CSARDDRAENEKLFF.

J is TRBJ2-7 and V is TRBV14. CDR1 and CDR2 from the germline V gene are SGHDN and FVKESK. CDR3 length equals 13 residues. The chain's CDR3 is CASSHMSSYEQYF. The whole variable domain, remainder taken from reference TRBV14 and TRBJ2-7, is EAGVTQFPSHSVIEKGQTVTLRCDPISGHDNLYWYRRVMGKEIKFLLHFVKESKQDESGMPNNRFLAERTGGTYSTLKVQPAELEDSGVYFCASSHMSSYEQYFGPGTRLTVT.

The chain combines TRBV28 with TRBJ2-1; TCRdb's D call, TRBD2, is unchecked because there is no DNA. This CDR3 region has 15 residues. Germline V CDR1 and CDR2: MDHEN, SYDVKM. The chain's CDR3 is CASSIERERYNEQFF.

The rearrangement links TRBV29-1 to TRBJ2-7; TCRdb indicates TRBD2, and absent DNA this call remains unverified. Germline V gene lookup returns CDR1 SQVTM and CDR2 ANQGSEA. The CDR3 is 13 residues long. The CDR3 protein is CSVEGLVSYEQYF.

This chain links TRBV5-1 with TRBJ2-2. CDR3 length: 16 amino acids. Germline V gene data show CDR1 as SGHRS and CDR2 as YFSETQ. CDR3 amino acids: CASSLVVNENTGELFF.

V is TRBV29-1 and J is TRBJ2-6; lacking DNA, the TRBD1 call made by TCRdb goes unchecked. Germline values: CDR1 SQVTM, CDR2 ANQGSEA. The CDR3 has 18 amino acids. This CDR3 reads CSVEVWDRVASGANVLTF.